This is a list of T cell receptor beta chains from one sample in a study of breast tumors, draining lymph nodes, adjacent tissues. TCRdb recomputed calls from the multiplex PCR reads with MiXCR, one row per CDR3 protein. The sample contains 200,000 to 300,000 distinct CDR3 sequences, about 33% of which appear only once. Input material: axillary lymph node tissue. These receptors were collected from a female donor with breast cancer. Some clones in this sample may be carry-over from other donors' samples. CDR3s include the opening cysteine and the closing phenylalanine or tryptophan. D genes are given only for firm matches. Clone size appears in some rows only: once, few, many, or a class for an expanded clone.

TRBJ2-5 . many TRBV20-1 CSAREPLRETQYF TGCAGTGCTAGGGAACCCCTGAGAGAGACCCAGTACTTC
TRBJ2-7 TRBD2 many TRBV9 CASSVSGTSDYEQYF TGTGCCAGCAGCGTATCCGGGACTAGCGACTACGAGCAGTACTTC
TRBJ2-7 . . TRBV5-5 CASSFGEAAEQYF TGTGCCAGCAGCTTTGGAGAGGCTGCCGAGCAGTACTTC
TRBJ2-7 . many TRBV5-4 CASSPRGLSYEQYF TGTGCCAGCAGCCCCCGGGGACTCTCCTACGAGCAGTACTTC
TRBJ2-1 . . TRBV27 CASSPRDDEQFF TGTGCCAGCAGTCCCCGGGACGATGAGCAGTTCTTC
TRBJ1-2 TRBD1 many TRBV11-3 CASSSGTGGIYGYTF TGTGCCAGCAGCTCCGGGACAGGGGGGATCTATGGCTACACCTTC
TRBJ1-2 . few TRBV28 CASTQRSENGYTF TGTGCCAGCACCCAGAGATCAGAAAATGGCTACACCTTC
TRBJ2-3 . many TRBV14 CASSQLLASTDTQYF TGTGCCAGCAGCCAACTACTGGCTAGCACAGATACGCAGTATTTT
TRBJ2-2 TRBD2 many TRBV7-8 CASSSTGLAGVTGELFF TGTGCCAGCAGCTCCACCGGACTAGCGGGAGTCACCGGGGAGCTGTTTTTT
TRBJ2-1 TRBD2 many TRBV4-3 CASSQDSGSWNEQFF TGCGCCAGCAGCCAAGATAGCGGGAGTTGGAATGAGCAGTTCTTC
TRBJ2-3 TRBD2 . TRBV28 CASSLLLAGESTDTQYF TGTGCCAGCAGTTTATTACTAGCGGGAGAGAGCACAGATACGCAGTATTTT
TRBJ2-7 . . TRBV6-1 CAGGGSSSYEQYF TGTGCCGGCGGCGGGTCGAGCTCCTACGAGCAGTACTTC
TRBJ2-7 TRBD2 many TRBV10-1 CASSGAGGPRSEQYF TGCGCCAGCAGTGGGGCGGGAGGGCCGAGGTCCGAGCAGTACTTC
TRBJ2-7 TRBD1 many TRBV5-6 CASSAGGTVTTYEQYF TGTGCCAGCAGTGCCGGTGGGACAGTCACAACCTACGAGCAGTACTTC
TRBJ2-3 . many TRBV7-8 CASSLVVDTQYF TGTGCCAGCAGCTTAGTTGTGGATACGCAGTATTTT
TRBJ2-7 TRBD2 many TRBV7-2 CASSFTGGSSYEQYF TGTGCCAGCAGCTTTACGGGAGGGAGCTCCTACGAGCAGTACTTC
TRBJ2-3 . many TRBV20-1 CSATTRTITDTQYF TGCAGTGCGACAACTAGGACAATCACAGATACGCAGTATTTT
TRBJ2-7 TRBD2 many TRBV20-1 CSARDERESYEQYF TGCAGTGCTAGAGATGAGCGGGAGAGCTACGAGCAGTACTTC
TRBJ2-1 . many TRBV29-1 CSVEEQEQFF TGCAGCGTTGAAGAACAGGAGCAGTTCTTC
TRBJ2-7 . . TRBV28 CASSLYRDEQYF TGTGCCAGCAGTCTGTACAGGGACGAGCAGTACTTC
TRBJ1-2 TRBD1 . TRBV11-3 CASGTGLDYGYTF TGTGCCAGCGGGACAGGTCTGGACTATGGCTACACCTTC
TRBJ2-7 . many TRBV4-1 CASSQDSSAVFSYEQYF TGCGCCAGCAGCCAAGATTCAAGCGCGGTTTTCTCCTACGAGCAGTACTTC
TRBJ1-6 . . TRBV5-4 CASSLALADSSYNSPLHF TGTGCCAGCAGCTTGGCACTAGCGGATAGCTCCTATAATTCACCCCTCCACTTT
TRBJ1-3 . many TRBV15 CATSRDLGQSGNTIYF TGTGCCACCAGCAGAGATCTAGGACAGAGTGGAAACACCATATATTTT
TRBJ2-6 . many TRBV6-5 CASKEESGANVLTF TGTGCCAGCAAAGAAGAATCTGGGGCCAACGTCCTGACTTTC
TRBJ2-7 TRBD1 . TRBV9 CASRGQAPSHEQYF TGTGCCAGCAGAGGACAGGCCCCCTCTCACGAGCAGTACTTC
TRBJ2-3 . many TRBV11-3 CASSLRGSTDTQYF TGTGCCAGCAGCTTACGGGGAAGCACAGATACGCAGTATTTT
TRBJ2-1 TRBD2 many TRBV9 CASSLRTSGRVYNEQFF TGTGCCAGCAGCCTACGGACTAGCGGGAGGGTCTACAATGAGCAGTTCTTC
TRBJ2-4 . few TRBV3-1 CASLGDTENIQYF TGTGCCAGCTTGGGGGACACAGAAAACATTCAGTACTTC
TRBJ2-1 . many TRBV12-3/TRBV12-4 CASSFSRENWNEQFF TGTGCCAGCAGTTTTAGCAGGGAAAATTGGAATGAGCAGTTCTTC
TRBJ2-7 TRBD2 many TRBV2 CATGEGGSYEQYF TGTGCCACGGGGGAGGGAGGATCCTACGAGCAGTACTTC
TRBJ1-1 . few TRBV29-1 CSVEEQTEAFF TGCAGCGTTGAGGAACAGACGGAAGCTTTCTTT
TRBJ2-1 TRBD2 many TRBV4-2 CASSGLGPNEQFF TGTGCCAGCTCGGGACTAGGCCCCAATGAGCAGTTCTTC
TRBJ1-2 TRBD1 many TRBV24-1 CATSDEGTARGYTF TGTGCCACCAGTGACGAAGGGACAGCTCGTGGCTACACCTTC
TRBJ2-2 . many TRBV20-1 CSGRGSGYTGELFF TGCAGTGGACGGGGGAGCGGTTACACCGGGGAGCTGTTTTTT
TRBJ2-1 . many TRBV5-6 CASSLGGSNEQFF TGTGCCAGCAGCTTGGGGGGTTCCAATGAGCAGTTCTTC
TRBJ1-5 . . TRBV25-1 CASSELAGIVGNQPQHF TGTGCCAGCAGTGAATTGGCAGGGATTGTGGGCAATCAGCCCCAGCATTTT
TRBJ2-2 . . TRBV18 CASSPPRAVTGELFF TGTGCCAGCTCACCACCGAGAGCGGTGACCGGGGAGCTGTTTTTT
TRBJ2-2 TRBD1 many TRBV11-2 CASSFTGGDTGELFF TGTGCCAGCAGCTTCACAGGGGGCGACACCGGGGAGCTGTTTTTT
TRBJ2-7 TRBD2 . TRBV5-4 CASSLTSGTSWVYEQYF TGTGCCAGCAGCCTGACTAGCGGAACCTCTTGGGTCTACGAGCAGTACTTC
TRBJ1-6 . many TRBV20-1 CSARRQVDNNSPLHF TGCAGTGCTAGGAGACAAGTCGACAATAATTCACCCCTCCACTTT
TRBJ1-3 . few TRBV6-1 CASSEFPEGNTIYF TGTGCCAGCAGTGAATTCCCGGAAGGAAACACCATATATTTT
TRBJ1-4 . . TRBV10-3 CAISDPTSGSEKLFF TGTGCCATCAGTGACCCGACTAGCGGGAGTGAAAAACTGTTTTTT
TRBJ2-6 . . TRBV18 CASSPRPPSGSGANVLTF TGTGCCAGCTCACCACGTCCCCCTTCCGGCTCTGGGGCCAACGTCCTGACTTTC
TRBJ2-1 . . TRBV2 CASSALGVGGYSEQFF TGTGCCAGCAGTGCCCTTGGCGTTGGGGGTTACAGTGAGCAGTTCTTC
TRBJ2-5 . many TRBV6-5 CASSRLVRGETQYF TGTGCCAGCAGTCGACTAGTTCGTGGAGAGACCCAGTACTTC
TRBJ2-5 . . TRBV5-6 CASSWDQGLETQYF TGTGCCAGCAGCTGGGACCAAGGGCTCGAGACCCAGTACTTC
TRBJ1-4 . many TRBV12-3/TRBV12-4 CASRSTALNEKLFF TGTGCCAGCAGGTCGACAGCATTAAATGAAAAACTGTTTTTT
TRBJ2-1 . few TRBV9 CASSPGGGNYNEQFF TGTGCCAGCAGCCCCGGGGGCGGGAACTACAATGAGCAGTTCTTC
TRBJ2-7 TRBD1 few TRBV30 CAWSGDRVGYEQYF TGTGCCTGGAGCGGGGACAGGGTGGGCTACGAGCAGTACTTC
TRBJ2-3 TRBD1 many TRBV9 CASSVVGQTSDTQYF TGTGCCAGCAGCGTAGTGGGACAGACCTCAGATACGCAGTATTTT
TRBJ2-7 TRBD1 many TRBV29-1 CSVESTGGSEQYF TGCAGCGTTGAATCTACAGGGGGCTCCGAGCAGTACTTC
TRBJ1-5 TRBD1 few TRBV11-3 CASSLVPHQGGNQPQHF TGTGCCAGCAGCTTAGTTCCCCACCAGGGGGGCAATCAGCCCCAGCATTTT